This T cell receptor beta chain appears in the sequencing data of a study of blood T cell repertoires in COVID-19. Background on the study: Whether acute or convalescent, the COVID-19 samples came from the United States, Italy and Spain. In each case, the material was cDNA or gDNA derived from T cells, B-cell-depleted T cells, or PBMCs.

In the authors' workflow: How many nucleated cells were present was estimated from reference gene primer amplification. Produced via immunoSEQ multiplex PCR; TCRdb's table is partial and in-frame only. The V and J calls and clone size come from that table; D and trimming were worked out from the DNA. The sample holds roughly 250,000 clones, approximately 86% seen once. The receptor was isolated from a woman aged 50 to 60 who had recovered from COVID-19. What was sequenced was PBMCs or T cells enriched from blood (not recorded which).

The CDR3 region has the DNA TGTGCCTGGAGGGGGACAGGGGAGCTGTTTTTT. It translates to CAWRGTGELFF. J is TRBJ2-2 and V is TRBV30; a weak D match, TRBD1 (6 bases). Per germline, CDR1 GTSNPN and CDR2 SVGIG (reference sequence). Trimming pared 3 bases from V and 8 bases from J, leaving 7 bases between. This CDR3 region has 11 residues. The full variable domain, rest sourced from reference TRBV30 and TRBJ2-2, is SQTIHQWPATLVQPVGSPLSLECTVEGTSNPNLYWYRQAAGRGLQLLFYSVGIGQISSEVPQNLSASRPQDRQFILSSKKLLLSDSGFYLCAWRGTGELFFGEGSRLTVL.